This T cell receptor (beta chain) was identified in a study of blood T cells in healthy people across ages. CDR3 length: 15 amino acids. Germline-derived CDR1 and CDR2 are MGHRA and YSYEKL. Trimming took 4 bases from V and 7 from J; bases not matched to a gene: 3. Caucasian individuals from Russia who were healthy and aged 6 to 90 acted as donors. As regards this clonotype: Its antigen is unknown.

Primers used in a second PCR of about 7 to 12 cycles were a sample-barcoded 5' primer and a J-beta primer mix. Each sample provided no less than 3 million CDR3-containing paired-end reads. MiXCR was run by TCRdb on the 5' RACE reads, yielding one entry per CDR3 protein. The sample records roughly 1,300,000 distinct CDR3 sequences, almost 60% being singletons. Overall study findings and caveats: Unsorted PBMCs blocked a conclusive comparison of naive and antigen-experienced cells.

The sample was blood. This TCR was recovered from a man aged 18 to 30 in good health. V is TRBV4-1 and J is TRBJ2-1; 14 bases are a match to TRBD2. The CDR3 sequence is CASSLTSGRANEQFF. The CDR3 DNA reads TGCGCCAGCAGCCTGACTAGCGGGAGGGCAAATGAGCAGTTCTTC.